This T cell receptor beta chain was recovered during a study of PD-L1 blockade in urothelial cancer. Each PCR reaction had synthetic TCR analog templates spiked into it. TCRdb keeps only in-frame clones here, not all; method: immunoSEQ multiplex PCR. The data show approximately 110,000 clones, with roughly 88% seen just once and approximately 2.4% held by the top ten. The V segment lost 5 bases and the J segment 3 bases; nucleotides outside the gene matches: 10. Per the germline V gene, CDR1 is SGHNT and CDR2 is YYREEE (reference sequence). This CDR3 comprises 16 residues. Sample: PBMCs, taken around atezolizumab (anti-PD-L1) treatment. The sequence came from a man aged 45-65 years with urothelial cancer. The chain uses TRBV5-4 and TRBJ2-3, with 9 bases that match TRBD2. This chain's CDR3 is CASRTGRLAETDTQYF. The CDR3 coding sequence is TGTGCCAGCAGGACCGGTAGACTAGCGGAGACAGATACGCAGTATTTT.